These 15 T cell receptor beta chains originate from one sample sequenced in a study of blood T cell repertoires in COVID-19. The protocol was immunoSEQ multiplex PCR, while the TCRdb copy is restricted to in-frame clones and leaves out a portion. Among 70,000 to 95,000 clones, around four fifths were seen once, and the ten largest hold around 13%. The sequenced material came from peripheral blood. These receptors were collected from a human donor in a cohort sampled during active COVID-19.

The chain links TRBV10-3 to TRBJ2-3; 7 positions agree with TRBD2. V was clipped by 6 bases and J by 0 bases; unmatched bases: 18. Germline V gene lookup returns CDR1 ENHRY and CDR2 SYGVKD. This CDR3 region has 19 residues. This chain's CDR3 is CAISKTASGVTASTDTQYF. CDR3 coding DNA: TGTGCCATCAGCAAGACGGCTAGCGGAGTTACCGCTAGCACAGATACGCAGTATTTT.

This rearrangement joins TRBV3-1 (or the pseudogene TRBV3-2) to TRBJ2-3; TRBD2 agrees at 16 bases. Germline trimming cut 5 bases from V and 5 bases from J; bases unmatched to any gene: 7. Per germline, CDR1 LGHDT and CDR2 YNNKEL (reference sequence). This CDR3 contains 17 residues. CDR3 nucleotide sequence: TGTGCCAGCAGCTTCCCGGGACTAGCGGGGGGGCAAGATACGCAGTATTTT. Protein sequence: CASSFPGLAGGQDTQYF.

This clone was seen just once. The CDR3 loop reads CASSFRAGNTDTQYF. In nucleotides, the CDR3 is TGTGCCAGCAGCTTTCGCGCCGGGAACACAGATACGCAGTATTTT. V is TRBV7-9 and J is TRBJ2-3; D might be TRBD2 (5 bases). Trimming pared 3 bases from V and 2 bases from J, leaving 12 bases between. This CDR3 contains 15 residues. Per the germline V gene, CDR1 is SEHNR and CDR2 is FQNEAQ (reference sequence).

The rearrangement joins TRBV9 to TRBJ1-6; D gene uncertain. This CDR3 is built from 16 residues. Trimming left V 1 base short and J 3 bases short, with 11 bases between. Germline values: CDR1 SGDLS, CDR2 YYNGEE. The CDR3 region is CASSVSTDLYNSPLHF. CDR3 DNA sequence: TGTGCCAGCAGCGTATCAACAGACCTCTATAATTCACCCCTCCACTTT.

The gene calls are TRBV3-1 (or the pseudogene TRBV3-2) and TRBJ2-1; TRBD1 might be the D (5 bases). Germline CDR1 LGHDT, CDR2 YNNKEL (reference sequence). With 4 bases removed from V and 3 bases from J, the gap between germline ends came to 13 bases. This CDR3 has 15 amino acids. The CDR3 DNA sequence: TGTGCCAGCAGCCCTCAGGGCCTAGTCTACAATGAGCAGTTCTTC. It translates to CASSPQGLVYNEQFF.

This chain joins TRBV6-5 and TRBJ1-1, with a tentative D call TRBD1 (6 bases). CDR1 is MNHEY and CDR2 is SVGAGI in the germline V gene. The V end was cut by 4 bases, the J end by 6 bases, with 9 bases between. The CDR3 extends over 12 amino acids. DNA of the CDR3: TGTGCCAGCAGTTCGGGACACCCTGAAGCTTTCTTT. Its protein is CASSSGHPEAFF.

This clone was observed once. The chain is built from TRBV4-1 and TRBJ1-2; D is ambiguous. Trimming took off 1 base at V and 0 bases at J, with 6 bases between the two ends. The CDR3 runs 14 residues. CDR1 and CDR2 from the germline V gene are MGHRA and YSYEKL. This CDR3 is CASSQAETNYGYTF. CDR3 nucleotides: TGCGCCAGCAGCCAAGCGGAGACTAACTATGGCTACACCTTC.

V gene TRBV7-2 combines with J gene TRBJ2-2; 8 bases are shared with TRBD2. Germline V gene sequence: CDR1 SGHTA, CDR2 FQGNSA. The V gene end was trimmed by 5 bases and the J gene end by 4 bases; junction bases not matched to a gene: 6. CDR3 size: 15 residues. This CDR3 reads CASSQGLEPTGELFF. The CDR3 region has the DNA TGTGCCAGCAGCCAGGGACTAGAGCCCACCGGGGAGCTGTTTTTT.

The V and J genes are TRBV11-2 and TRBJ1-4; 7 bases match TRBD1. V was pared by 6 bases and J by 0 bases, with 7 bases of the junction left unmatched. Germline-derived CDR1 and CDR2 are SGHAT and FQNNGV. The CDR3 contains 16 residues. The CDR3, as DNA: TGTGCCAGCAGGAGTAGACAGGGAGCAACTAATGAAAAACTGTTTTTT. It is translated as CASRSRQGATNEKLFF.

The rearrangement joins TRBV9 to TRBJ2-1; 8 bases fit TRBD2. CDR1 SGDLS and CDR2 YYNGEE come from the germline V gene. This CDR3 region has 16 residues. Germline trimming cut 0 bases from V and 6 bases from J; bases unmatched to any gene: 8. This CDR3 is CASSVAPGGVGNEQFF. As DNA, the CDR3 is TGTGCCAGCAGCGTAGCGCCGGGGGGGGTCGGCAATGAGCAGTTCTTC.

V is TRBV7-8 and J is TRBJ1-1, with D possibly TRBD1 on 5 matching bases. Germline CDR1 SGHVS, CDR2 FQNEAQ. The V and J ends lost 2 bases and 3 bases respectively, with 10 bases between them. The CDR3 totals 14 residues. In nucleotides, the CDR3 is TGTGCCAGCAGCTTACAGGGCAGATACACTGAAGCTTTCTTT. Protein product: CASSLQGRYTEAFF.

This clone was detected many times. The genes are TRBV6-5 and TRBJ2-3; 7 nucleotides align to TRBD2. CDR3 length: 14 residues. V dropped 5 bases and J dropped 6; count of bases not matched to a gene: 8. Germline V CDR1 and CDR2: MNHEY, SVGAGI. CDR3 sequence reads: CASSISGVRDTQYF. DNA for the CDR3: TGTGCCAGCAGTATAAGCGGGGTCCGGGATACGCAGTATTTT.

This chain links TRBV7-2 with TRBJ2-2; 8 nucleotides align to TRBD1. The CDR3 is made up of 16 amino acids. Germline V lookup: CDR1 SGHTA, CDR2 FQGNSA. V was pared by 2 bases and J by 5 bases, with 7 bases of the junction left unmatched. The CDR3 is CASSLFGQGATGELFF. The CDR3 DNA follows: TGTGCCAGCAGCTTATTCGGTCAGGGGGCAACCGGGGAGCTGTTTTTT.

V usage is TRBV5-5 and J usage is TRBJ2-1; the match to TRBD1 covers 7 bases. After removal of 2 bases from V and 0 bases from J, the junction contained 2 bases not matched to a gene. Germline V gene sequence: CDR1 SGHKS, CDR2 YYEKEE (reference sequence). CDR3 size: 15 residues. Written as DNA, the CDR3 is TGTGCCAGCAGCTTCGAGGGGGCCTCCTACAATGAGCAGTTCTTC. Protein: CASSFEGASYNEQFF.

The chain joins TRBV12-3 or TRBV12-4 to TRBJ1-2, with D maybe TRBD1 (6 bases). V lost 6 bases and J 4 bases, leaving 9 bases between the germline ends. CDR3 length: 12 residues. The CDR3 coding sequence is TGTGCCAGCAGGGCAGGGGCCTATGGCTACACCTTC. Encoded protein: CASRAGAYGYTF.